This is a list of T cell receptor beta chains from one sample in a study of blood T cell repertoires in COVID-19. Data came from immunoSEQ multiplex PCR; TCRdb stores just in-frame clones and leaves some out. The sample holds some 150,000 clones; approximately 86% are singletons and the top ten take approximately 2.7%. The source material was peripheral blood. Every receptor here comes from a woman in her forties with active or convalescent COVID-19. Each CDR3 is given with its conserved first and last residue. Fields, in order: J gene, clone size, V gene, D gene, CDR3 protein, CDR3 DNA. D genes are given only for firm matches. The listing skips clone size in some rows; elsewhere it reads once, few, many or a size class.

J: TRBJ2-7; size: few; V: TRBV30; D: .; CDR3: CAWSRAGPYEQYF; DNA: TGTGCCTGGAGTAGGGCAGGGCCCTACGAGCAGTACTTC
J: TRBJ1-1; size: .; V: TRBV3-1/TRBV3-2; D: .; CDR3: CASSQEGRGPTEAFF; DNA: TGTGCCAGCAGCCAAGAGGGGAGGGGTCCCACTGAAGCTTTCTTT
J: TRBJ1-2; size: once; V: TRBV11-2; D: .; CDR3: CASSSGDGYTF; DNA: TGTGCCAGCAGCTCAGGGGATGGCTACACCTTC
J: TRBJ1-1; size: .; V: TRBV6-2/TRBV6-3; D: TRBD1; CDR3: CASSYPDRVGEAFF; DNA: TGTGCCAGCAGTTACCCCGACAGGGTGGGGGAAGCTTTCTTT
J: TRBJ1-3; size: .; V: TRBV9; D: TRBD1; CDR3: CASSVGTGGNTIYF; DNA: TGTGCCAGCAGCGTAGGGACAGGGGGAAACACCATATATTTT
J: TRBJ2-6; size: .; V: TRBV3-1/TRBV3-2; D: TRBD1; CDR3: CASSPWTGKGANVLTF; DNA: TGTGCCAGCAGCCCTTGGACAGGGAAAGGGGCCAACGTCCTGACTTTC
J: TRBJ2-3; size: once; V: TRBV12-3/TRBV12-4; D: .; CDR3: CASRFRVTDTQYF; DNA: TGTGCCAGCAGATTCAGGGTAACAGATACGCAGTATTTT
J: TRBJ1-4; size: few; V: TRBV6-5; D: .; CDR3: CASSPTSTNEKLFF; DNA: TGTGCCAGCAGCCCAACTTCAACTAATGAAAAACTGTTTTTT
J: TRBJ1-1; size: .; V: TRBV28; D: TRBD1; CDR3: CASSFWGIGQGAGTEAFF; DNA: TGTGCCAGCAGTTTCTGGGGGATCGGACAGGGGGCCGGGACTGAAGCTTTCTTT
J: TRBJ1-3; size: .; V: TRBV29-1; D: .; CDR3: CSVANLHTDSGNTIYF; DNA: TGCAGCGTTGCAAATTTGCACACCGACTCTGGAAACACCATATATTTT
J: TRBJ1-6; size: medium-sized; V: TRBV7-2; D: .; CDR3: CASSLAGRNSPLHF; DNA: TGTGCCAGCAGCTTGGCGGGTCGAAATTCACCCCTCCACTTT
J: TRBJ1-2; size: .; V: TRBV6-5; D: .; CDR3: CASSSATVNYGYTF; DNA: TGTGCCAGCAGCTCCGCCACAGTTAACTATGGCTACACCTTC
J: TRBJ1-4; size: .; V: TRBV6-5; D: .; CDR3: CASSYRGTTNEKLFF; DNA: TGTGCCAGCAGTTATCGGGGGACAACTAATGAAAAACTGTTTTTT
J: TRBJ1-4; size: .; V: TRBV5-1; D: .; CDR3: CASSSLNPSGEKLFF; DNA: TGCGCCAGCAGCTCGCTAAACCCATCCGGGGAAAAACTGTTTTTT
J: TRBJ2-7; size: .; V: TRBV6-5; D: .; CDR3: CASSYSKSVPWEQYF; DNA: TGTGCCAGCAGTTACTCGAAATCGGTACCCTGGGAGCAGTACTTC
J: TRBJ2-2; size: .; V: TRBV4-3; D: .; CDR3: CASSQELKAGELFF; DNA: TGCGCCAGCAGCCAAGAACTGAAAGCCGGGGAGCTGTTTTTT
J: TRBJ2-7; size: few; V: TRBV28; D: TRBD1; CDR3: CASRPSGTGSYEQYF; DNA: TGTGCCAGCCGACCGTCCGGGACAGGATCCTACGAGCAGTACTTC
J: TRBJ2-3; size: .; V: TRBV4-2; D: TRBD2; CDR3: CASGAGGPGDTQYF; DNA: TGTGCCAGCGGAGCGGGGGGGCCGGGGGATACGCAGTATTTT
J: TRBJ2-1; size: .; V: TRBV5-1; D: TRBD1; CDR3: CASSPGPGQGYNEQFF; DNA: TGCGCCAGCAGCCCGGGGCCGGGACAGGGGTATAATGAGCAGTTCTTC
J: TRBJ1-6; size: .; V: TRBV28; D: .; CDR3: CASSRQARNSPLHF; DNA: TGTGCCAGCAGCAGACAGGCGAGGAATTCACCCCTCCACTTT
J: TRBJ1-1; size: .; V: TRBV28; D: TRBD1; CDR3: CASGGRGRRTEAFF; DNA: TGTGCCAGCGGAGGAAGGGGGCGACGCACTGAAGCTTTCTTT
J: TRBJ1-4; size: .; V: TRBV5-1; D: TRBD1; CDR3: CASSRGGQGARSEKLFF; DNA: TGCGCCAGCAGCCGAGGGGGACAGGGGGCGCGTAGTGAAAAACTGTTTTTT
J: TRBJ2-7; size: .; V: TRBV21-1; D: .; CDR3: CASSRAGVYEQYF; DNA: TGTGCCAGCTCCAGAGCGGGAGTCTACGAGCAGTACTTC
J: TRBJ2-1; size: .; V: TRBV5-4; D: .; CDR3: CASSGRGKGTFF; DNA: TGTGCCAGCAGCGGAAGGGGTAAGGGAACGTTCTTC
J: TRBJ2-2; size: few; V: TRBV30; D: .; CDR3: CACPEDPNTGELFF; DNA: TGTGCCTGCCCAGAAGATCCGAACACCGGGGAGCTGTTTTTT
J: TRBJ2-5; size: once; V: TRBV2; D: .; CDR3: CASSEALEGVTQYF; DNA: TGTGCCAGCAGTGAAGCGCTCGAGGGAGTGACCCAGTACTTC
J: TRBJ2-7; size: few; V: TRBV4-3; D: TRBD2; CDR3: CASSQDLGPGAGDEQYF; DNA: TGCGCCAGCAGCCAAGATTTGGGGCCGGGCGCGGGGGACGAGCAGTACTTC
J: TRBJ1-5; size: .; V: TRBV19; D: .; CDR3: CASRQGNQPQHF; DNA: TGTGCTTCGAGGCAGGGGAATCAGCCCCAGCATTTT
J: TRBJ2-2; size: .; V: TRBV28; D: TRBD1; CDR3: CAAAQGYTGELFF; DNA: TGTGCGGCGGCACAGGGGTACACCGGGGAGCTGTTTTTT
J: TRBJ1-4; size: .; V: TRBV7-2; D: .; CDR3: CASSLVQGQLFF; DNA: TGTGCCAGCAGCTTAGTGCAGGGGCAACTGTTTTTT
J: TRBJ2-3; size: .; V: TRBV28; D: TRBD1; CDR3: CASSSTGEDTDTQYF; DNA: TGTGCCAGCAGTTCGACAGGGGAGGACACAGATACGCAGTATTTT
J: TRBJ1-4; size: .; V: TRBV9; D: .; CDR3: CASSPGQTTTNEKLFF; DNA: TGTGCCAGCAGCCCCGGACAGACTACAACTAATGAAAAACTGTTTTTT
J: TRBJ2-5; size: .; V: TRBV5-4; D: TRBD2; CDR3: CASSLVASGKETQYF; DNA: TGTGCCAGCAGCTTGGTAGCTAGCGGGAAAGAGACCCAGTACTTC
J: TRBJ1-1; size: once; V: TRBV19; D: .; CDR3: CASSMGVSRNTEAFF; DNA: TGTGCCAGTAGTATGGGCGTCAGCCGTAACACTGAAGCTTTCTTT
J: TRBJ1-5; size: .; V: TRBV28; D: .; CDR3: CASKGGQNSNQPQHF; DNA: TGTGCCAGCAAGGGGGGGCAGAATAGCAATCAGCCCCAGCATTTT
J: TRBJ2-1; size: .; V: TRBV14; D: TRBD2; CDR3: CASSQDGSGVIYNEQFF; DNA: TGTGCCAGCAGCCAAGACGGTAGCGGGGTAATTTACAATGAGCAGTTCTTC
J: TRBJ1-5; size: few; V: TRBV18; D: .; CDR3: CASSVTAGKDQPQHF; DNA: TGTGCCAGCTCCGTGACGGCAGGGAAGGACCAGCCCCAGCATTTT
J: TRBJ2-7; size: .; V: TRBV6-5; D: TRBD1; CDR3: CASSRQGSYEQYF; DNA: TGTGCCAGCAGCCGACAGGGATCCTACGAGCAGTACTTC
J: TRBJ1-2; size: .; V: TRBV23-1; D: .; CDR3: CASSRRDGGYTF; DNA: TGCGCCAGCAGTCGGCGGGACGGAGGCTACACCTTC
J: TRBJ1-2; size: .; V: TRBV7-2; D: .; CDR3: CASSLGSGYGYTF; DNA: TGTGCCAGCAGCTTAGGTTCGGGTTATGGCTACACCTTC
J: TRBJ2-1; size: once; V: TRBV28; D: .; CDR3: CASSLSGGSSYNEQFF; DNA: TGTGCCAGCAGTTTATCCGGAGGCAGCTCCTACAATGAGCAGTTCTTC
J: TRBJ2-7; size: .; V: TRBV19; D: .; CDR3: CASSSRRGSYEQYF; DNA: TGTGCCAGTAGCTCTCGACGCGGGTCCTACGAGCAGTACTTC
J: TRBJ1-5; size: .; V: TRBV10-3; D: TRBD1; CDR3: CAISGQGGQPQHF; DNA: TGTGCCATCAGCGGACAGGGCGGGCAGCCCCAGCATTTT
J: TRBJ2-2; size: .; V: TRBV5-4; D: TRBD2; CDR3: CASSSPGLAGGTGELFF; DNA: TGTGCCAGCAGCTCCCCGGGACTAGCGGGAGGGACCGGGGAGCTGTTTTTT
J: TRBJ2-2; size: .; V: TRBV7-2; D: .; CDR3: CASSWGPGAGTGELFF; DNA: TGTGCCAGCAGCTGGGGTCCGGGAGCTGGCACCGGGGAGCTGTTTTTT
J: TRBJ2-3; size: .; V: TRBV5-4; D: TRBD2; CDR3: CASSLLAGVDTQYF; DNA: TGTGCCAGCAGCCTGCTAGCGGGAGTCGATACGCAGTATTTT